This TCR beta chain is from a study of vaccination effects on CD4 cells after COVID-19. Study context: Of the BNT162b2 and mRNA-1273 vaccines, participants received two doses of one or the other. Notes on the study in general: Marked clonal contraction was seen late after vaccination (in both infection- and vaccine-induced clones). Common cold coronavirus cross-reactivity was shown by only 1 of 255 vaccine-induced clones in healthy vaccinees.

Germline CDR1 reads SGDLS; CDR2 reads YYNGEE. With 4 bases removed from V and 2 bases from J, the gap between germline ends came to 13 bases. This CDR3 has 15 amino acids. Under the ViraFEST assay, PBMC were stimulated with viral peptide pools so that antigen-specific CD4+ T cells expanded. Sequencing was performed afterwards. Once cultured for approximately ten days, the cells underwent separation to obtain CD4+ T cells. In the vaccine recipients, nucleocapsid antibodies were negative and there was no prior SARS-CoV-2 infection. It was on days 3 and 7 that half the medium was replaced with IL-2 medium. In regard to this clone: Its target is not known.

The repertoire was sequenced with immunoSEQ multiplex PCR; TCRdb's copy has only in-frame clones and lacks some. Seen here are some 69,000 clones, 76% observed once, and the top ten hold about 3%. The chain links TRBV9 to TRBJ1-3; possible D gene TRBD1, 6 bases. This sequence was found in a human donor who received a COVID-19 vaccine. The material sequenced was CD4+ T cells from PBMCs cultured with HCoV-NL63 spike peptides, taken before COVID-19 vaccination. In DNA form, the CDR3 reads TGTGCCAGCAGCTCTACGGGGGCACCTGGAAACACCATATATTTT. Residues: CASSSTGAPGNTIYF.